This TCR beta chain appears in the sequencing data of a study of blood T cell repertoires in COVID-19. The overall study: PBMCs, B-cell-depleted T cells, or T cells were the source of the cDNA or gDNA that made up the material.

The CDR3 spans 14 residues. Germline V gene sequence: CDR1 MNHEY, CDR2 SVGAGI. V shed 2 bases and J shed 8 bases, with 12 bases lying between them. Some clones are missing from TCRdb's copy, which holds only in-frame ones; the method was immunoSEQ multiplex PCR. The sample lists 300,000 to 400,000 clones; approximately 86% were seen once. The TCR comes from a woman aged 40-49 years with acute COVID-19. The specimen sequenced was PBMCs or T cells enriched from blood (not recorded which). The chain uses TRBV6-5 and TRBJ2-2; D gene ambiguous. This CDR3 is CASSYRRGLGELFF. In nucleotides, the CDR3 is TGTGCCAGCAGTTACCGAAGAGGCTTAGGGGAGCTGTTTTTT.